This passage covers 10 T cell receptor beta chains from one sample sequenced in a study of early T cells in non-severe SARS-CoV-2 infection. TCRdb itself ran the 5' RACE reads through MiXCR, one entry per CDR3 protein. The data contain around 64,000 distinct CDR3 sequences, 10% to 15% of them singletons. The input for sequencing was whole blood, taken at baseline. The receptors were gathered from an adult who was a healthcare worker with PCR-confirmed SARS-CoV-2 infection or an uninfected control (not recorded which).

The chain recombines TRBV20-1 with TRBJ1-5; no firm D call. Germline V gene data show CDR1 as DFQATT and CDR2 as SNEGSKA (reference sequence). V gave up 1 base and J gave up 1 base, with 11 bases separating them. The CDR3 runs 15 residues. The CDR3 region has the DNA TGCAGTGCTAGAGCTGTAGGTAGGAGCAATCAGCCCCAGCATTTT. Translation: CSARAVGRSNQPQHF.

The CDR3 reads CASSMTLVTDTQYF. CDR3 bases: TGTGCCAGTAGTATGACGTTGGTCACAGATACGCAGTATTTT. The V gene is TRBV19, the J gene TRBJ2-3, with D unclear. V was pared by 3 bases and J by 2 bases, with 9 bases between. Germline V gene sequence: CDR1 LNHDA, CDR2 SQIVND (reference sequence). The CDR3 runs to 14 residues.

This clonotype was seen at least ten times. This chain links TRBV25-1 with TRBJ1-6; D is perhaps TRBD1 (5 bases). Germline V CDR1 and CDR2: MGHDK, SYGVNS. The CDR3 extends over 13 amino acids. Trimming took off 2 bases at V and 14 bases at J, with 13 bases between the two ends. The CDR3 DNA reads as TGTGCCAGCAGTGAAGGGCCAGGGCTGACCCTCCACTTT. Amino acid sequence: CASSEGPGLTLHF.

This clonotype was seen more than once but under ten times. Written as DNA, the CDR3 is TGTGCCAGCAAGGAGCCATCTGGGGCCAACGTCCTGACTTTC. Its protein is CASKEPSGANVLTF. V is TRBV28 and J is TRBJ2-6; D call uncertain. Germline values: CDR1 MDHEN, CDR2 SYDVKM. This CDR3 has 14 residues. Deletions cut 7 bases from V and 1 base from J, with 8 bases between.

This clonotype was detected a few times. The rearrangement uses TRBV14 and TRBJ1-4; 8 nucleotides match TRBD1. Germline CDR1 SGHDN, CDR2 FVKESK. Germline trimming cut 4 bases from V and 8 bases from J; bases unmatched to any gene: 18. CDR3 length: 18 residues. Written as DNA, the CDR3 is TGTGCCAGCAGCCCTACCGACAGGGGAGGGCGTTTTGGGGAAAAACTGTTTTTT. Amino acid sequence: CASSPTDRGGRFGEKLFF.

This clonotype turned up a few times. The chain joins TRBV19 to TRBJ1-2; TRBD1 matches at 8 bases. The length of the CDR3 is 14 residues. The germline V gene has CDR1 LNHDA and CDR2 SQIVND (reference sequence). After removal of 3 bases from V and 2 bases from J, the junction contained 2 bases not matched to a gene. The CDR3 protein is CASSIQGANYGYTF. The DNA for the CDR3 is TGTGCCAGTAGTATCCAGGGGGCGAACTATGGCTACACCTTC. Variable domain in full (rest from reference TRBV19 and TRBJ1-2): DGGITQSPKYLFRKEGQNVTLSCEQNLNHDAMYWYRQDPGQGLRLIYYSQIVNDFQKGDIAEGYSVSREKKESFPLTVTSAQKNPTAFYLCASSIQGANYGYTFGSGTRLTVV.

The chain couples TRBV10-1 to TRBJ1-1; TRBD1 is a possible D gene (5 bases). CDR3 length: 14 amino acids. The V and J ends lost 6 bases and 1 base respectively, with 12 bases between them. CDR1 and CDR2 (germline): WNHNN, SYGVQD (reference sequence). The DNA for the CDR3 is TGCGCCAGCAGCCGGACAAGGACGAACACTGAAGCTTTCTTT. Encoded protein: CASSRTRTNTEAFF.

The rearrangement uses TRBV18 and TRBJ2-1; no firm D call. The CDR3 length is 15 residues. Germline CDR1 reads KGHSH; CDR2 reads LQKENI. V was pared by 3 bases and J by 6 bases, with 15 bases between. CDR3 nucleotides: TGTGCCAGCTCACCGATTCCATCAAACGGCAATGAGCAGTTCTTC. As protein: CASSPIPSNGNEQFF.

The chain uses TRBV29-1 and TRBJ1-1, with D possibly being TRBD1 (5 bases). The CDR3 runs to 14 residues. The germline V gene has CDR1 SQVTM and CDR2 ANQGSEA. V was cut by 5 bases and J by 0 bases, with 13 bases left in between. The CDR3 coding sequence is TGCAGCGTTAGGACACCTACCTTGAACACTGAAGCTTTCTTT. It translates to CSVRTPTLNTEAFF. Filled out from reference TRBV29-1 and TRBJ1-1, the complete variable domain reads SAVISQKPSRDICQRGTSLTIQCQVDSQVTMMFWYRQQPGQSLTLIATANQGSEATYESGFVIDKFPISRPNLTFSTLTVSNMSPEDSSIYLCSVRTPTLNTEAFFGQGTRLTVV.

In its sample, this clonotype was seen a few times. The chain recombines TRBV29-1 with TRBJ2-1; the match to TRBD1 covers 7 bases. V shed 7 bases and J 9 bases; nucleotides not matched to a gene: 21. Per the germline V gene, CDR1 is SQVTM and CDR2 is ANQGSEA. This CDR3 is built from 16 residues. Here the CDR3 DNA reads TGCAGCGCCTGGAGCATCCCGGGACAGCGACCCCTTGAGCAGTTCTTC. Encoded protein: CSAWSIPGQRPLEQFF.